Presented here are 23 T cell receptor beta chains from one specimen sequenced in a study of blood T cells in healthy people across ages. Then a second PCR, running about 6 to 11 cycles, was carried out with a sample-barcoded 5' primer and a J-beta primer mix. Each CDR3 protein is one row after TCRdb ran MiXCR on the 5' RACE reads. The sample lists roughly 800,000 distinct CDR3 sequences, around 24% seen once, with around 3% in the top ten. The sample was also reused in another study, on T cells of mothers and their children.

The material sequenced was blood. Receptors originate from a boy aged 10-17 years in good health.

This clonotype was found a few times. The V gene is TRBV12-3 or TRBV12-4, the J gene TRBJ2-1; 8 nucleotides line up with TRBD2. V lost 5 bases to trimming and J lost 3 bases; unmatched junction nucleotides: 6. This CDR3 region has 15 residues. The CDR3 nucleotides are TGTGCCAGCAGTCCCGAGCGGGGGAACTACAATGAGCAGTTCTTC. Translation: CASSPERGNYNEQFF.

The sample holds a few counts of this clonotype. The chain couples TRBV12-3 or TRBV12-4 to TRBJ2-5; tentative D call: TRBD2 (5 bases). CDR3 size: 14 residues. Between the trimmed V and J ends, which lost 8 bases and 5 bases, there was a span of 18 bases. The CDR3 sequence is CASGLFEGEETQYF. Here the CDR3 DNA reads TGTGCCAGCGGCCTCTTTGAGGGTGAGGAGACCCAGTACTTC.

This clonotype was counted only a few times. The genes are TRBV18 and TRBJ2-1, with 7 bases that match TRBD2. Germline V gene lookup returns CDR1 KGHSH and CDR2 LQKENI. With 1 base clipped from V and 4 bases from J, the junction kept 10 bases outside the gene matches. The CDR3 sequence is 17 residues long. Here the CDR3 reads CASSPQEGLAVYNEQFF. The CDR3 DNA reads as TGTGCCAGCTCACCACAGGAGGGGCTAGCGGTATACAATGAGCAGTTCTTC.

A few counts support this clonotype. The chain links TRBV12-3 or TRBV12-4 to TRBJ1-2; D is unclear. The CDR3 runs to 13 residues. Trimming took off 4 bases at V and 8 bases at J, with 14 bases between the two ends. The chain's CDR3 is CASSSTPSRGYTF. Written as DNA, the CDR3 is TGTGCCAGCAGTTCGACCCCTTCCCGAGGCTACACCTTC.

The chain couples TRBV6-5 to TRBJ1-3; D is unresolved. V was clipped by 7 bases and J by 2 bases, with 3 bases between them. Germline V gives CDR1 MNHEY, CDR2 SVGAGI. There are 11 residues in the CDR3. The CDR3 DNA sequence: TGTGCCAGCATAACTGGAAACACCATATATTTT. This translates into CASITGNTIYF.

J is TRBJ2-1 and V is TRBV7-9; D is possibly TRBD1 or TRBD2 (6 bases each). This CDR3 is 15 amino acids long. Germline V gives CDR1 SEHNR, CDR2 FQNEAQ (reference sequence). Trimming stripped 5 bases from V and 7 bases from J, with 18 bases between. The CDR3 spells CASSLFGGHTNEQFF. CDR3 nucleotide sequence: TGTGCCAGCAGCCTCTTCGGGGGACACACGAATGAGCAGTTCTTC.

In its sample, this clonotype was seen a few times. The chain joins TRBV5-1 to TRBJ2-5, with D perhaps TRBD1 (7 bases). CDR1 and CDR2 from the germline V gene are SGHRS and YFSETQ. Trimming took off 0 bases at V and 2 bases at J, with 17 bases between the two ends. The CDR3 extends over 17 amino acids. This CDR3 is CASSLEGAGGLQETQYF. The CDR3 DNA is TGCGCCAGCAGCTTGGAAGGAGCAGGGGGACTTCAAGAGACCCAGTACTTC.

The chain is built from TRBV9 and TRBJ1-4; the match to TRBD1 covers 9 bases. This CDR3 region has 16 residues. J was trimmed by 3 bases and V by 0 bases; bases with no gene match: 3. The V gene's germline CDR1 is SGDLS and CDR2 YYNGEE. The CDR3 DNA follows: TGTGCCAGCAGCGTAGGGACAGGGGCCTCTAATGAAAAACTGTTTTTT. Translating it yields CASSVGTGASNEKLFF.

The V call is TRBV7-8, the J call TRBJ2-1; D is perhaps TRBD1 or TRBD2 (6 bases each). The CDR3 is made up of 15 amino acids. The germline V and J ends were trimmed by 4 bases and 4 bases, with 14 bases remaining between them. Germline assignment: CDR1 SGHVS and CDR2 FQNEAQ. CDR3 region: CASSWNGGRYNEQFF. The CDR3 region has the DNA TGTGCCAGCAGCTGGAACGGGGGCCGTTACAATGAGCAGTTCTTC.

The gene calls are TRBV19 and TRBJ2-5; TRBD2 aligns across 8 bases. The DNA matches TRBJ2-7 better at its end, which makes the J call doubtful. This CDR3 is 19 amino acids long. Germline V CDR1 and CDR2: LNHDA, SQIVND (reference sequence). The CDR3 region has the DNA TGTGCCAGTAGTATAGGGGACACCGGGAGGGCCCTTATCAAATACGAGCAGTACTTC. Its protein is CASSIGDTGRALIKYEQYF.

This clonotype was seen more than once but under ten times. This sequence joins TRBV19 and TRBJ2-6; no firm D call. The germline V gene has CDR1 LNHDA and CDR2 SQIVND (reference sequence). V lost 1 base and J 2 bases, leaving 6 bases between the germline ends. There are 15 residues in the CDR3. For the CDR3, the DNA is TGTGCCAGTAGTATAGGGGCAACTGGGGCCAACGTCCTGACTTTC. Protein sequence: CASSIGATGANVLTF.

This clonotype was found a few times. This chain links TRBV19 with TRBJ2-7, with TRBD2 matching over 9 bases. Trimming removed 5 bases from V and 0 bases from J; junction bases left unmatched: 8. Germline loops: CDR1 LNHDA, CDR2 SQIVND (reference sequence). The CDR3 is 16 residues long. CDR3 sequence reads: CASSVGSGGSSYEQYF. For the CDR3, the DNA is TGTGCCAGTAGTGTGGGGAGCGGGGGGAGCTCCTACGAGCAGTACTTC.

The DNA for the CDR3 is TGTGCCAGCAGCGTAGATGTAGGGCGCCGAGAGACCCAGTACTTC. Protein product: CASSVDVGRRETQYF. This chain joins TRBV9 and TRBJ2-5; D gene unclear. This CDR3 region has 15 residues. Trimming pared 0 bases from V and 4 bases from J, leaving 13 bases between. Germline CDR1 and CDR2: SGDLS and YYNGEE.

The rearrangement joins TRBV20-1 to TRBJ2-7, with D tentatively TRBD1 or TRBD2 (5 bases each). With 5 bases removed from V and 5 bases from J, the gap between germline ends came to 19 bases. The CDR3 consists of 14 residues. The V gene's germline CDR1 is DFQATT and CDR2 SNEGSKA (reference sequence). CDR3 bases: TGCAGTGCTGCGGGCCGGGACCCCCTGGACGAGCAGTACTTC. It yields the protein CSAAGRDPLDEQYF.

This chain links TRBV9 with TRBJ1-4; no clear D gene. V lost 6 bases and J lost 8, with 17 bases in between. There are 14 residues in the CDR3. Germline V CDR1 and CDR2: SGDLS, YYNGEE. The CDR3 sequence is CASTTGQAGEKLFF. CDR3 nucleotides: TGTGCCAGCACTACCGGGCAGGCGGGCGAAAAACTGTTTTTT.

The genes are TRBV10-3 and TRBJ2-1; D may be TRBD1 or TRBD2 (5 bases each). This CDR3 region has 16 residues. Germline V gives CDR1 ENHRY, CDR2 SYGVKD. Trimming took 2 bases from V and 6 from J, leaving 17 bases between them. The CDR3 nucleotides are TGTGCCATCAGTGAGGGGACGGGACGTTGGATCAATGAGCAGTTCTTC. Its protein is CAISEGTGRWINEQFF.

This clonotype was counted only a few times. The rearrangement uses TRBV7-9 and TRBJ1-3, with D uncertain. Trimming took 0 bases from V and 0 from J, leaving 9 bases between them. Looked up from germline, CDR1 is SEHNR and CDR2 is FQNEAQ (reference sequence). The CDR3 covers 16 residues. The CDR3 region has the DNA TGTGCCAGCAGCTTAGCGAAGGCAGGCTCTGGAAACACCATATATTTT. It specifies CASSLAKAGSGNTIYF.

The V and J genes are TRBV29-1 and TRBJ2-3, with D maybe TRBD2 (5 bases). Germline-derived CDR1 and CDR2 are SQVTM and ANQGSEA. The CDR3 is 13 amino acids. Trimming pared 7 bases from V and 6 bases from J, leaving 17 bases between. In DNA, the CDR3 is TGCAGCGGCAGGATTGGAGGTGCCGATACGCAGTATTTT. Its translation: CSGRIGGADTQYF.

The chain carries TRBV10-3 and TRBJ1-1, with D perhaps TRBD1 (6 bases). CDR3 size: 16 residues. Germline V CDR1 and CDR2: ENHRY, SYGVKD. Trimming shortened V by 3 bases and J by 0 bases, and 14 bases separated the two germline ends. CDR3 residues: CAISDPKDRMNTEAFF. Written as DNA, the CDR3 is TGTGCCATCAGTGACCCGAAGGACAGAATGAACACTGAAGCTTTCTTT.

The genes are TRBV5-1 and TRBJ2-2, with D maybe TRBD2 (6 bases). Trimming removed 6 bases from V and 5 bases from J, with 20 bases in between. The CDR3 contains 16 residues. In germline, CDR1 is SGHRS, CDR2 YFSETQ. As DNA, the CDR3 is TGCGCCAGCACCGAGGGACTCAACCCGGGTACCGGGGAGCTGTTTTTT. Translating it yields CASTEGLNPGTGELFF.

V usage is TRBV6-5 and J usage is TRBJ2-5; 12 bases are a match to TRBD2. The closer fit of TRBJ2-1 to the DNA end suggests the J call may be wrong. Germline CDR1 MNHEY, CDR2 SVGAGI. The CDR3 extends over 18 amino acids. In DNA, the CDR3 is TGTGCCAGCAGTTACTCAAGTCGCCTAGCGGGGGGGATTATGGAGCAGTTCTTC. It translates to CASSYSSRLAGGIMEQFF.

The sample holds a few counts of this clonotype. The CDR3 is CASSLAFQGQPQHF. The CDR3 coding sequence is TGTGCCAGCAGCTTAGCATTCCAGGGCCAGCCCCAGCATTTT. The chain links TRBV7-6 to TRBJ1-5, with D maybe TRBD1 (5 bases). CDR1 and CDR2 (germline): SGHVS, FNYEAQ. This CDR3 spans 14 amino acids. Trimming removed 0 bases at V and 7 bases at J, with 10 bases between.

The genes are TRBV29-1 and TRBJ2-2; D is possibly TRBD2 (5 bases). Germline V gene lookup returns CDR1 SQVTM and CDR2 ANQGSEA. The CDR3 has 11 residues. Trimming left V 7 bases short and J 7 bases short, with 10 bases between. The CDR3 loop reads CSGSVGGELFF. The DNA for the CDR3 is TGCAGCGGTAGCGTGGGCGGGGAGCTGTTTTTT.